A single sample gave rise to the 16 T cell receptor beta chains below, sequenced in a study of Ad26.COV2.S vaccination and SARS-CoV-2 variants. Treatment of the sample: roughly 18 received Ad26.COV2.S at low or high dose, single or two shots; roughly 5 received placebo; per-sample allocation not given. It was on day 63 after the first vaccine or placebo injection that samples were taken. Assay used: immunoSEQ multiplex PCR; TCRdb lists only in-frame clones, some missing. The sample yields approximately 300,000 clones, around four fifths seen once. This specimen consisted of peripheral blood, obtained in a trial of Ad26.COV2.S vaccine versus placebo. The receptor source for this set is a person aged 18 to 59 who received the Ad26.COV2.S COVID-19 vaccine or a placebo.

J is TRBJ2-5 and V is TRBV18; no clear D gene. Germline CDR1 reads KGHSH; CDR2 reads LQKENI. The CDR3 runs 14 residues. V was cut by 0 bases and J by 2 bases, with 7 bases left in between. The CDR3 loop is CASSPPSEQETQYF. DNA of the CDR3: TGTGCCAGCTCACCACCCTCGGAGCAAGAGACCCAGTACTTC.

The chain carries TRBV19 and TRBJ2-4; the match to TRBD2 covers 7 bases. Per the germline V gene, CDR1 is LNHDA and CDR2 is SQIVND (reference sequence). With 2 bases clipped from V and 8 bases from J, the junction kept 6 bases outside the gene matches. The CDR3 length is 14 residues. Here the CDR3 DNA reads TGTGCCAGTAGTATATCCAGCGGGGAGGACATTCAGTACTTC. Translation: CASSISSGEDIQYF. The full variable domain, its missing parts supplied by reference TRBV19 and TRBJ2-4, is DGGITQSPKYLFRKEGQNVTLSCEQNLNHDAMYWYRQDPGQGLRLIYYSQIVNDFQKGDIAEGYSVSREKKESFPLTVTSAQKNPTAFYLCASSISSGEDIQYFGAGTRLSVL.

The rearrangement links TRBV29-1 to TRBJ2-6; D ambiguous. V shed 0 bases and J shed 4 bases, with 13 bases lying between them. This CDR3 is built from 16 residues. Germline-derived CDR1 and CDR2 are SQVTM and ANQGSEA. CDR3 residues: CSVEEYGALGANVLTF. The CDR3 nucleotides are TGCAGCGTTGAAGAATACGGCGCTCTGGGGGCCAACGTCCTGACTTTC.

For this clone: Different DNA sequences within this sample yield the same CDR3. The chain recombines TRBV15 with TRBJ1-6; maybe TRBD1 (5 bases). Germline CDR1 reads LNHNV; CDR2 reads YYDKDF (reference sequence). V lost 0 bases, J lost 13 bases, and 19 bases lay in between. The CDR3 is 16 amino acids. CDR3 in DNA: TGTGCCACCAGCAGAGATAGGAGGGGTCCAGGGTCGCCCCTCCACTTT. Amino acids: CATSRDRRGPGSPLHF.

V usage is TRBV5-1 and J usage is TRBJ2-1, with 9 nucleotides matching TRBD1. The V and J ends lost 5 bases and 8 bases, in that order; junction bases with no gene match: 8. From germline, CDR1 is SGHRS and CDR2 YFSETQ. The CDR3 runs 14 residues. The chain's CDR3 is CASSPGQGVHEQFF. CDR3 in DNA: TGCGCCAGCAGTCCGGGACAGGGTGTCCATGAGCAGTTCTTC.

J is TRBJ2-7 and V is TRBV7-9; TRBD2 is a possible D gene (5 bases). The CDR3 is 12 amino acids. Germline-derived CDR1 and CDR2 are SEHNR and FQNEAQ (reference sequence). The germline V and J ends were trimmed by 0 bases and 6 bases, with 6 bases remaining between them. The CDR3 bases are TGTGCCAGCAGCTTAGCTGCGGGCGAGCAGTACTTC. Amino acid sequence: CASSLAAGEQYF.

This clone has only one observation. The CDR3 here is CATSRDTGVKYF. CDR3 DNA: TGTGCCACCAGCAGAGATACCGGGGTGAAGTACTTC. The chain has TRBV15 and TRBJ2-7, with TRBD2 as a possible D gene (5 bases). The CDR3 is 12 residues long. Germline CDR1 is LNHNV and CDR2 is YYDKDF (reference sequence). Trimming removed 0 bases at V and 11 bases at J, with 11 bases between.

The V call is TRBV4-1, the J call TRBJ2-4; D gene ambiguous. This CDR3 has 16 residues. Germline assignment: CDR1 MGHRA and CDR2 YSYEKL. V lost 3 bases and J lost 0, with 12 bases in between. In DNA form, the CDR3 reads TGCGCCAGCAGCCAGAACGACGGTGGAGCCAAAAACATTCAGTACTTC. Its translation is CASSQNDGGAKNIQYF.

The chain uses TRBV19 and TRBJ2-7; D ambiguous. The germline CDR1 and CDR2 sequences are LNHDA and SQIVND (reference sequence). The CDR3 is 15 residues long. The ends were cut back, 0 bases at V and 0 bases at J, with 9 bases in the middle. For the CDR3, the DNA is TGTGCCAGTAGTATAGATTGGGCTAGCTCCTACGAGCAGTACTTC. It yields the protein CASSIDWASSYEQYF. Full variable domain (rest looked up from reference TRBV19 and TRBJ2-7): DGGITQSPKYLFRKEGQNVTLSCEQNLNHDAMYWYRQDPGQGLRLIYYSQIVNDFQKGDIAEGYSVSREKKESFPLTVTSAQKNPTAFYLCASSIDWASSYEQYFGPGTRLTVT.

In its sample, this clone was seen a few times. The chain carries TRBV6-5 and TRBJ1-6, with D hard to call. Germline V lookup: CDR1 MNHEY, CDR2 SVGAGI. The CDR3 has 11 amino acids. Trimming took 8 bases from V and 7 from J, leaving 6 bases between them. In nucleotides, the CDR3 is TGTGCCAGCCTAAACAATTCACCCCTCCACTTT. Protein sequence: CASLNNSPLHF.

This clone was recorded once. The chain links TRBV9 to TRBJ2-6; 9 positions match TRBD2. Trimming removed 3 bases from V and 4 bases from J; junction bases left unmatched: 2. The germline V gene encodes CDR1 SGDLS and CDR2 YYNGEE. This CDR3 has 15 amino acids. CDR3 sequence: CASSATSGGANVLTF. Here the CDR3 DNA reads TGTGCCAGCAGCGCGACTAGCGGCGGGGCCAACGTCCTGACTTTC.

The rearrangement uses TRBV7-8 and TRBJ1-1; 7 bases are shared with TRBD1. CDR1 is SGHVS, CDR2 FQNEAQ, per germline. The V segment lost 3 bases and the J segment 2 bases; nucleotides outside the gene matches: 3. This CDR3 is built from 14 residues. In DNA form, the CDR3 reads TGTGCCAGCAGCTTGAACAGGGGAAACACTGAAGCTTTCTTT. Translated: CASSLNRGNTEAFF.

The rearrangement joins TRBV5-1 to TRBJ1-2; D unclear. The germline V gene encodes CDR1 SGHRS and CDR2 YFSETQ. V dropped 4 bases and J dropped 4 bases, with 20 bases sitting between them. The CDR3 spans 16 residues. CDR3 nucleotide sequence: TGCGCCAGCAGCGAAGCGGGAGGCCGGGATTTCTATGGCTACACCTTC. This translates into CASSEAGGRDFYGYTF.

J is TRBJ2-1 and V is TRBV7-3; 11 positions agree with TRBD2. Germline CDR1 reads SGHTA; CDR2 reads FQGTGA. The trim removed 7 bases at V and 8 bases at J, leaving 13 bases unmatched. The CDR3 covers 16 residues. DNA of the CDR3: TGTGCCAGCACTTCGCGGATACTAGCGGGAGTCGATGAGCAGTTCTTC. Protein sequence: CASTSRILAGVDEQFF. Supplemented by reference TRBV7-3 and TRBJ2-1, the full variable domain reads GAGVSQTPSNKVTEKGKYVELRCDPISGHTALYWYRQSLGQGPEFLIYFQGTGAADDSGLPNDRFFAVRPEGSVSTLKIQRTERGDSAVYLCASTSRILAGVDEQFFGPGTRLTVL.

V usage is TRBV9 and J usage is TRBJ1-6, with 7 bases identical to TRBD1. J was trimmed by 8 bases and V by 0 bases; bases with no gene match: 5. This CDR3 comprises 15 residues. From germline, CDR1 is SGDLS and CDR2 YYNGEE. The chain's CDR3 is CASSVETGVHSPLHF. CDR3 coding DNA: TGTGCCAGCAGCGTAGAAACAGGGGTCCATTCACCCCTCCACTTT.

This chain connects TRBV27 to TRBJ1-2; no clear D. Germline CDR1 is MNHEY and CDR2 is SMNVEV (reference sequence). Trimming removed 2 bases from V and 4 bases from J, with 11 bases in between. The CDR3 spans 14 residues. CDR3 sequence: CASSLDPLSYGYTF. In DNA form, the CDR3 reads TGTGCCAGCAGTTTAGATCCTCTTTCCTATGGCTACACCTTC.